The rows below give T cell receptor beta chains drawn from one sample of a study of radiation and T cells in renal cell carcinoma. This table comes from immunoSEQ multiplex PCR, and its TCRdb copy is limited to in-frame clones, with some not included. Here the sample spans 100,000 to 150,000 clones, 80% to 85% being singletons. Sequencing was performed on blood, taken from a patient whose treatment included radiotherapy and nephrectomy. The receptors come from an older woman with renal cell carcinoma. CDR3s include the opening cysteine and the closing phenylalanine or tryptophan. A D gene is named only where the DNA matches it firmly. Where a row states a size, it is once, few, many or the class of an expanded clone; other rows omit it.

cdr3_aa cdr3_nt j_call clone_size d_call v_call
CASSSGQPIGADTQYF TGTGCCAGCAGTTCGGGACAGCCAATCGGGGCAGATACGCAGTATTTT TRBJ2-3 - TRBD1 TRBV27
CASSSTGGLAYEQYF TGCGCCAGCAGCTCGACAGGGGGCCTCGCCTACGAGCAGTACTTC TRBJ2-7 - TRBD1 TRBV5-1
CASYPAAGTGLFRAFF TGCGCCAGCTACCCTGCCGCCGGGACAGGTCTTTTTAGGGCTTTCTTT TRBJ1-1 - TRBD1 TRBV5-1
CASSPRTSGPYNEQFF TGCGCCAGCAGCCCGCGGACTAGCGGGCCATACAATGAGCAGTTCTTC TRBJ2-1 - TRBD2 TRBV5-1
CASSKSRLPRDNEQFF TGTGCCAGCAGTAAATCTCGACTACCCCGAGACAATGAGCAGTTCTTC TRBJ2-1 - - TRBV2
CASSKTGQRGLNTEAFF TGTGCCAGCAGCAAAACGGGACAGCGCGGTCTGAACACTGAAGCTTTCTTT TRBJ1-1 - TRBD1 TRBV27
CASTYTGGNSNQPQHF TGTGCCAGCACATACACGGGGGGGAATAGCAATCAGCCCCAGCATTTT TRBJ1-5 - - TRBV2
CASSLQTGRADTQYF TGTGCCAGCAGCTTACAAACGGGAAGAGCAGATACGCAGTATTTT TRBJ2-3 - - TRBV7-2
CASRPSGTDTQYF TGTGCCAGCAGGCCCTCTGGGACAGATACGCAGTATTTT TRBJ2-3 - - TRBV7-9
CATVGLGEQFF TGTGCCACCGTGGGGTTAGGTGAGCAGTTCTTC TRBJ2-1 - - TRBV6-1
CASSRGTTNEKLFF TGTGCCAGCAGCCGGGGCACAACTAATGAAAAACTGTTTTTT TRBJ1-4 - - TRBV4-2
CASSLVSSGGYNEQFF TGTGCCAGCAGCTTGGTCTCTAGCGGGGGCTACAATGAGCAGTTCTTC TRBJ2-1 - TRBD2 TRBV7-2
CASSLDSSGNYEQYF TGTGCCAGCAGCTTGGATTCGAGCGGGAACTACGAGCAGTACTTC TRBJ2-7 - TRBD2 TRBV5-8
CASSILDRDNQPQHF TGTGCCAGTAGTATCCTGGACAGGGATAATCAGCCCCAGCATTTT TRBJ1-5 few TRBD1 TRBV19
CASSVLGTRSDTQYF TGTGCCAGCAGTGTTCTGGGGACTAGATCAGATACGCAGTATTTT TRBJ2-3 - TRBD2 TRBV2
CASSPSGGGGTEAFF TGTGCCAGCAGCCCTAGTGGGGGCGGTGGCACTGAAGCTTTCTTT TRBJ1-1 few - TRBV9
CASSYNSGGAEAFF TGTGCCAGCTCGTACAACTCTGGGGGTGCTGAAGCTTTCTTT TRBJ1-1 few - TRBV18
CASSLGDGTGELFF TGTGCCAGCAGCTTAGGGGATGGCACCGGGGAGCTGTTTTTT TRBJ2-2 - - TRBV7-3
CASSGNSMTFF TGTGCCAGCTCAGGCAATTCGATGACTTTCTTT TRBJ1-1 - - TRBV6-1
CASSYGQGGTEAFF TGTGCCAGCAGTTACGGGCAGGGGGGCACTGAAGCTTTCTTT TRBJ1-1 - TRBD1 TRBV6-6
CASSFDGGLTNNYGYTF TGTGCCAGCAGTTTTGACGGCGGACTCACTAATAACTATGGCTACACCTTC TRBJ1-2 - - TRBV27
CASSASPGTSGTSSYNEQFF TGTGCCAGCAGCGCGTCTCCCGGGACTAGCGGGACAAGCTCCTACAATGAGCAGTTCTTC TRBJ2-1 - TRBD2 TRBV13
CAWAPTGAGELFF TGTGCCTGGGCCCCCACAGGGGCCGGGGAGCTGTTTTTT TRBJ2-2 - TRBD1 TRBV30
CASTLGRPNGYTF TGTGCCAGCACCCTAGGACGACCGAATGGCTACACCTTC TRBJ1-2 - - TRBV2
CSVVGSVPYGYTF TGCAGCGTTGTTGGGTCGGTCCCCTATGGCTACACCTTC TRBJ1-2 - - TRBV29-1
CASSVDPSGGEETQYF TGTGCCAGCAGCGTAGACCCTAGCGGGGGTGAAGAGACCCAGTACTTC TRBJ2-5 few TRBD2 TRBV9
CASSLLRLAGSTDTQYF TGTGCCAGCAGTCTCCTTCGACTAGCGGGAAGCACAGATACGCAGTATTTT TRBJ2-3 - TRBD2 TRBV27
CASSPRTGWNEKLFF TGTGCCAGCAGTCCCCGGACAGGATGGAATGAAAAACTGTTTTTT TRBJ1-4 - TRBD1 TRBV6-5
CASSLLPFGNTEAFF TGTGCCAGCAGTTTATTACCCTTTGGGAACACTGAAGCTTTCTTT TRBJ1-1 few - TRBV27
CASSQNRALNTEAFF TGTGCCAGCAGCCAAAACAGGGCCCTGAACACTGAAGCTTTCTTT TRBJ1-1 - - TRBV4-2
CASSVSQGAYYGYTF TGTGCCAGCAGCGTAAGTCAGGGGGCTTACTATGGCTACACCTTC TRBJ1-2 once TRBD1 TRBV9
CASSSGKKYEQYF TGTGCCAGCAGTTCCGGGAAGAAGTACGAGCAGTACTTC TRBJ2-7 - - TRBV11-1
CASSTQETQYF TGCGCCAGCAGCACCCAAGAGACCCAGTACTTC TRBJ2-5 - - TRBV5-1
CASSLAGVPYEQYF TGCGCCAGCAGTCTAGCGGGAGTACCCTACGAGCAGTACTTC TRBJ2-7 - TRBD2 TRBV5-1
CASSPGTGGSLSNQPQHF TGCGCCAGCAGCCCCGGGACAGGGGGCTCCCTTAGCAATCAGCCCCAGCATTTT TRBJ1-5 - TRBD1 TRBV5-1
CASSQNPGLAGGYEQYF TGTGCCAGCAGCCAAAACCCAGGACTAGCGGGAGGTTACGAGCAGTACTTC TRBJ2-7 - TRBD2 TRBV7-6
CASSLREIGNQPQHF TGTGCCAGCAGCTTACGTGAAATAGGCAATCAGCCCCAGCATTTT TRBJ1-5 - - TRBV28
CASSEAGRATTNEKLFF TGTGCCAGCAGTGAAGCGGGAAGGGCCACAACTAATGAAAAACTGTTTTTT TRBJ1-4 - - TRBV6-1
CASTPGVGGTQYF TGTGCCAGCACCCCGGGCGTTGGAGGGACCCAGTACTTC TRBJ2-5 once - TRBV27
CASSLQPTNEKLFF TGTGCCAGCAGCTTACAGCCAACTAATGAAAAACTGTTTTTT TRBJ1-4 - - TRBV11-2
CAITASGGDTQYF TGTGCCATCACGGCTAGCGGGGGGGATACGCAGTATTTT TRBJ2-3 - TRBD2 TRBV10-3
CASSFFRNEQFF TGTGCCAGCAGTTTCTTTCGCAATGAGCAGTTCTTC TRBJ2-1 - - TRBV28